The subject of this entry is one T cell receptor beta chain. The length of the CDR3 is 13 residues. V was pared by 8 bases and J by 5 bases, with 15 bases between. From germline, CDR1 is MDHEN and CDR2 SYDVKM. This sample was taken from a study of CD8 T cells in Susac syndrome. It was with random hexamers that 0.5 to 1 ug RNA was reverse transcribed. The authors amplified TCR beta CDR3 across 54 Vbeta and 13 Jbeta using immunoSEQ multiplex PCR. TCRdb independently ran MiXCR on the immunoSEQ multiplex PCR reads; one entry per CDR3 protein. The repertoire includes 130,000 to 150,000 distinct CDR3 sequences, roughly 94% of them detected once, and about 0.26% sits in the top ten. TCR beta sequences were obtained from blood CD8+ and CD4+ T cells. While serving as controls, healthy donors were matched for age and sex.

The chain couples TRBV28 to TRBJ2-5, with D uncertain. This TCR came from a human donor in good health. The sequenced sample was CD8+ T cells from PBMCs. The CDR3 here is CASQSFPAETQYF. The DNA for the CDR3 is TGTGCCAGCCAAAGTTTTCCAGCGGAGACCCAGTACTTC.